The 5 T cell receptor beta chains below all came from one sample that was sequenced in a study of blood T cell repertoires in COVID-19. Some clones are missing from TCRdb's copy, which holds only in-frame ones; the method was immunoSEQ multiplex PCR. The sample yields under 300,000 clones, roughly 88% seen once. Sequenced input: peripheral blood. The receptor source for this set is a woman aged 70-85 years with acute or convalescent COVID-19.

This rearrangement joins TRBV5-4 to TRBJ2-7, with TRBD2 identical over 7 bases. J lost 2 bases, V lost 0 bases, and 5 bases had no gene match. Germline-derived CDR1 and CDR2 are SGHNT and YYREEE (reference sequence). This CDR3 region has 15 residues. The CDR3 sequence is CASSLGGRGAYEQYF. The DNA of the CDR3 is TGTGCCAGCAGCTTGGGTGGACGGGGGGCCTACGAGCAGTACTTC.

The V gene is TRBV29-1, the J gene TRBJ2-7; 7 bases fit TRBD1. This CDR3 has 10 residues. J was trimmed by 7 bases and V by 7 bases; bases with no gene match: 4. In germline, CDR1 is SQVTM, CDR2 ANQGSEA. CDR3 residues: CSGMDREQYF. The CDR3 region has the DNA TGCAGCGGGATGGACAGGGAGCAGTACTTC.

This rearrangement joins TRBV28 to TRBJ2-2; maybe TRBD2 (5 bases). This CDR3 has 14 amino acids. The V gene's germline CDR1 is MDHEN and CDR2 SYDVKM. V lost 7 bases to trimming and J lost 6 bases, with 15 bases between them. The DNA for the CDR3 is TGTGCCAGCATTTCCTGGACTCAGGCCGGGGAGCTGTTTTTT. Protein sequence: CASISWTQAGELFF.

CDR3 residues: CASSQAEGSYGYTF. The CDR3 DNA follows: TGTGCCAGCAGCCAAGCGGAGGGCTCTTATGGCTACACCTTC. The V and J genes are TRBV3-1 (or the pseudogene TRBV3-2) and TRBJ1-2; no clear D. Per germline, CDR1 LGHDT and CDR2 YNNKEL (reference sequence). The CDR3 is made up of 14 amino acids. The V end was cut by 1 base, the J end by 5 bases, with 11 bases between.

V and J are TRBV2 and TRBJ1-2, with unresolved D. Germline V CDR1 and CDR2: SNHLY, FYNNEI. Trimming took 6 bases from V and 4 from J, leaving 15 bases between them. The CDR3 has 14 amino acids. The CDR3 DNA reads as TGTGCCAGCAGCCGGGAACCCGAGGGCTATGGCTACACCTTC. It yields the protein CASSREPEGYGYTF.